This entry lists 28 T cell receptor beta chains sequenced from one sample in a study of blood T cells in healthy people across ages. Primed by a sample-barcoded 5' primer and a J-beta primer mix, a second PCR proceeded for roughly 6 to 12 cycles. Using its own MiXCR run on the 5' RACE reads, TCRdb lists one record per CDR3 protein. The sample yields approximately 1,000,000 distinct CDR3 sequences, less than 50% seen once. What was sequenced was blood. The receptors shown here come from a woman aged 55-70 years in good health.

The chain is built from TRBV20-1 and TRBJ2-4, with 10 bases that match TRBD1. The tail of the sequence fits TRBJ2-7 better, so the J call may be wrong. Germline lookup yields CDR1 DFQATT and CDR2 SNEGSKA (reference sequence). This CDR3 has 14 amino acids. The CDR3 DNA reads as TGCAGTGCTAGCGACAGGGGGCGCATCTACGAGCAGTACTTC. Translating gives CSASDRGRIYEQYF.

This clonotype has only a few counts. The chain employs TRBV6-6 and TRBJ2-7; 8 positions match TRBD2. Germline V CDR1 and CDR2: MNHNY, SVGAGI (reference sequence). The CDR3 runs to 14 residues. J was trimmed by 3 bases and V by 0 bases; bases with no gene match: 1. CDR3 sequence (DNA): TGTGCCAGCAGTTACTCCGGGGGGGGCTACGAGCAGTACTTC. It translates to CASSYSGGGYEQYF.

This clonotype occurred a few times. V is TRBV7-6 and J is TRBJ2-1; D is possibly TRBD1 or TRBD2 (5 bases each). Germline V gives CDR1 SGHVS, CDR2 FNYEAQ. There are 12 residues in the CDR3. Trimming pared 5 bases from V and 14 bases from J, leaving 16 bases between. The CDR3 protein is CASSHPGRGEFF. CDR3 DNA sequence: TGTGCCAGCAGCCACCCAGGCCGAGGGGAGTTCTTC. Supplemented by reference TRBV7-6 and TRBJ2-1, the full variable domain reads GAGVSQSPRYKVTKRGQDVALRCDPISGHVSLYWYRQALGQGPEFLTYFNYEAQQDKSGLPNDRFSAERPEGSISTLTIQRTEQRDSAMYRCASSHPGRGEFFGPGTRLTVL.

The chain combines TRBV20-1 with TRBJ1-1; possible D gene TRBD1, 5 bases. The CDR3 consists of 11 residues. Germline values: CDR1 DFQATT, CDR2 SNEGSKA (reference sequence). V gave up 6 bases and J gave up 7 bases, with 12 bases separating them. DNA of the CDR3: TGCAGTGCAGGTGGGACCGTTGAAGCTTTCTTT. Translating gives CSAGGTVEAFF.

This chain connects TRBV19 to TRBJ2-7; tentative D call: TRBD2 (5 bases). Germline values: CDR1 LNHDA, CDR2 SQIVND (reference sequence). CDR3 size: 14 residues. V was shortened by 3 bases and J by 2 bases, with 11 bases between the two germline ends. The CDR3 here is CASSMTGSPYEQYF. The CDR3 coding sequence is TGTGCCAGTAGTATGACGGGGAGCCCCTACGAGCAGTACTTC. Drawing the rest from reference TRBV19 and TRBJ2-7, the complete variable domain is DGGITQSPKYLFRKEGQNVTLSCEQNLNHDAMYWYRQDPGQGLRLIYYSQIVNDFQKGDIAEGYSVSREKKESFPLTVTSAQKNPTAFYLCASSMTGSPYEQYFGPGTRLTVT.

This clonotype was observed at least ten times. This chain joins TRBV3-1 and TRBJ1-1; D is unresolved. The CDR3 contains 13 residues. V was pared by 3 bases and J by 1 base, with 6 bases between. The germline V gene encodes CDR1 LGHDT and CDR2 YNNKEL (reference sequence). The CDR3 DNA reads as TGTGCCAGCAGCCAGACACGGAACACTGAAGCTTTCTTT. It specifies CASSQTRNTEAFF.

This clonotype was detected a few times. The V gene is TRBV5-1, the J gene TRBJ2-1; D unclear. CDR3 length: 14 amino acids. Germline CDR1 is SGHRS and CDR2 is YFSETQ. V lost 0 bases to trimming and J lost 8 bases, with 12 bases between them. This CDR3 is CASSLERAMDEQFF. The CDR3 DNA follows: TGCGCCAGCAGCTTGGAACGCGCTATGGATGAGCAGTTCTTC.

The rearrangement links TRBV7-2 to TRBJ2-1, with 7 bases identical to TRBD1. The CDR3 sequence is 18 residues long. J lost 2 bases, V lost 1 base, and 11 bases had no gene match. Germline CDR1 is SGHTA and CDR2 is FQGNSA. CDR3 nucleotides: TGTGCCAGCAGCTTAGAAGCACCGGGACAGAGAGCCTACAATGAGCAGTTCTTC. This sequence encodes CASSLEAPGQRAYNEQFF.

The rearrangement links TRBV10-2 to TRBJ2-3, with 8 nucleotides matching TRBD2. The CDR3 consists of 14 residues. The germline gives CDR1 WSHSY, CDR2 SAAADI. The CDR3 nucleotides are TGCGCGACGGCGGGGGGTCCTATCACAGATACGCAGTATTTT. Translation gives CATAGGPITDTQYF.

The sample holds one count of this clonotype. This CDR3 is CSASMLAGGPTYEQYF. CDR3 nucleotides: TGCAGTGCCTCGATGCTAGCGGGAGGCCCCACCTACGAGCAGTACTTC. V gene TRBV20-1 combines with J gene TRBJ2-4; 11 positions agree with TRBD2. The tail of the sequence fits TRBJ2-7 better, so the J call may be wrong. The CDR3 spans 16 residues. From germline, CDR1 is DFQATT and CDR2 SNEGSKA (reference sequence).

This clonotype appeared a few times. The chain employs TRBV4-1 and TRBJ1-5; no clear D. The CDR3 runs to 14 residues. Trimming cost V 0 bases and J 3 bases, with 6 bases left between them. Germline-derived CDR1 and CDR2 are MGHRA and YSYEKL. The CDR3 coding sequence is TGCGCCAGCAGCCAAGATTGGGACAATCAGCCCCAGCATTTT. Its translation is CASSQDWDNQPQHF.

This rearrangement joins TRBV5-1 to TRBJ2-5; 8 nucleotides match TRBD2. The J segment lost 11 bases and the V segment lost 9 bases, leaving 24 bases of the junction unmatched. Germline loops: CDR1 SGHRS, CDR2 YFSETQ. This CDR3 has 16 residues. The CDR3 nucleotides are TGCGCCACTACCAGAACTAGCGGAGGCTCCTACAATGAGCAGTACTTC. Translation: CATTRTSGGSYNEQYF.

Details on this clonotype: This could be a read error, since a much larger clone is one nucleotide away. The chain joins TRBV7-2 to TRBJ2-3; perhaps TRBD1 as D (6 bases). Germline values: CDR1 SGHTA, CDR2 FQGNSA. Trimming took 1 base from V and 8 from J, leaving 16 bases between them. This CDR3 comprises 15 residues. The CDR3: CASSLGGQGSGTQYF. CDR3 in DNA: TGTGCCAGCAGCTTAGGGGGTCAGGGGTCCGGTACGCAGTATTTT.

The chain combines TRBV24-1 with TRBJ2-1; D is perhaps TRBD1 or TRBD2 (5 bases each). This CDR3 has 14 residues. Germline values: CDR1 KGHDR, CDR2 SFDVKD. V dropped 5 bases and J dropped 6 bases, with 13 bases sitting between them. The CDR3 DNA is TGTGCCACCAGTGGGGGACCGAGTACCAATGAGCAGTTCTTC. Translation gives CATSGGPSTNEQFF.

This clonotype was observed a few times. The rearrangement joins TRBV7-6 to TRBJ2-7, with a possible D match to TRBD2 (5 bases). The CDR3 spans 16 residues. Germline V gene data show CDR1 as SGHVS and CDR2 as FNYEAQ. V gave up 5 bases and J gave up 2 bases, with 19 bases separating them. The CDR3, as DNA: TGTGCCAGCAGCGTCGCGAGGGCGGGCCTCCCCTACGAGCAGTACTTC. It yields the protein CASSVARAGLPYEQYF.

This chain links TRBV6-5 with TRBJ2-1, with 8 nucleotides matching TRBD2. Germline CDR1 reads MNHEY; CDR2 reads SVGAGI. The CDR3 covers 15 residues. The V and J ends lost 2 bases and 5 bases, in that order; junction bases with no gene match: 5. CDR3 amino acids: CASSYGGLENNEQFF. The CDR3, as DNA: TGTGCCAGCAGTTACGGGGGACTAGAGAACAATGAGCAGTTCTTC.

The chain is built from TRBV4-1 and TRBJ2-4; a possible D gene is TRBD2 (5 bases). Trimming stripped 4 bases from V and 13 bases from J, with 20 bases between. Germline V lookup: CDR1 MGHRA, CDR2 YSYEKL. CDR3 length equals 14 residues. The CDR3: CASSPRGLAQKQYF. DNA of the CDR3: TGCGCCAGCAGCCCGAGAGGTCTAGCCCAAAAGCAGTACTTC.

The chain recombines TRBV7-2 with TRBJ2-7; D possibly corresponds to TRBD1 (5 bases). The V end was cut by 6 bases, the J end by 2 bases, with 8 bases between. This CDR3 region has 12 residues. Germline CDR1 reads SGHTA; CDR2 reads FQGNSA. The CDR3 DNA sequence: TGTGCCAGCAGGGTAGGGGCCTACGAGCAGTACTTC. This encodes CASRVGAYEQYF. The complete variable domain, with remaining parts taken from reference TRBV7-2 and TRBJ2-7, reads GAGVSQSPSNKVTEKGKDVELRCDPISGHTALYWYRQSLGQGLEFLIYFQGNSAPDKSGLPSDRFSAERTGGSVSTLTIQRTQQEDSAVYLCASRVGAYEQYFGPGTRLTVT.

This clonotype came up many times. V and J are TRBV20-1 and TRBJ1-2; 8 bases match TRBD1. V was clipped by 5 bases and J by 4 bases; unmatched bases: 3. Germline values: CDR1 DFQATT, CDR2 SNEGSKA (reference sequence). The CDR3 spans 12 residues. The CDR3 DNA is TGCAGTGCTCGGGACAGGAGCTATGGCTACACCTTC. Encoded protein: CSARDRSYGYTF.

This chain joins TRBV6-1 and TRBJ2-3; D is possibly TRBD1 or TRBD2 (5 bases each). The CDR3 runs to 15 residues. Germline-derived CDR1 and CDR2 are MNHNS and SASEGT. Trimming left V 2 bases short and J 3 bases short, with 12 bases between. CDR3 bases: TGTGCCAGCAGTGAACAGGGAAGGAGGACAGATACGCAGTATTTT. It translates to CASSEQGRRTDTQYF.

The CDR3 bases are TGTGCCAGCAGTTATATAGGACTAGCGGGAGGACGGTACATGGGGAATGAGCAGTTCTTC. This codes for CASSYIGLAGGRYMGNEQFF. The chain links TRBV12-3 or TRBV12-4 to TRBJ2-1; 14 bases agree with TRBD2. This CDR3 spans 20 amino acids. The trim removed 4 bases at V and 7 bases at J, leaving 18 bases unmatched.

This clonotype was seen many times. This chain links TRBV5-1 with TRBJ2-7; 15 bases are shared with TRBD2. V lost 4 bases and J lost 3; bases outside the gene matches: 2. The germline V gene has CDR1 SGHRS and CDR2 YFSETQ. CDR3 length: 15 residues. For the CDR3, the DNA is TGCGCCAGCAGCGGGGGACTAGCGGGAGGCTACGAGCAGTACTTC. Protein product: CASSGGLAGGYEQYF.

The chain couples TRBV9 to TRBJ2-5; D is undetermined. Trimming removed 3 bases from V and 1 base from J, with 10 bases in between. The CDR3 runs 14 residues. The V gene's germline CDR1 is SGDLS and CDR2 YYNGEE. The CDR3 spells CASSGFLSQETQYF. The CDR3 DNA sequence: TGTGCCAGCAGCGGCTTCCTCAGCCAAGAGACCCAGTACTTC.

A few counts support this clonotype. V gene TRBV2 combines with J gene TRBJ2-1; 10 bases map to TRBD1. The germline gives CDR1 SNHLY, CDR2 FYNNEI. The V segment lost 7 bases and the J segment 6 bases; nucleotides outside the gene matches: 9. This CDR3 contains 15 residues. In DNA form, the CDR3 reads TGTGCCAGCACCCCCAGAAGGGACAGGGGCAATGAGCAGTTCTTC. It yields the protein CASTPRRDRGNEQFF.

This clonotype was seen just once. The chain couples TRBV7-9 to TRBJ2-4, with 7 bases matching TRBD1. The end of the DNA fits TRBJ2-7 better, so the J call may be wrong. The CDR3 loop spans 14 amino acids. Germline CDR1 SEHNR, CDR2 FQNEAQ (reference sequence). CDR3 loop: CASSAWTGFYEQYF. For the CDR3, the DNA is TGTGCCAGCAGCGCCTGGACAGGATTCTACGAGCAGTACTTC.

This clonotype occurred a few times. CDR3: CASSTSATNEKLFF. For the CDR3, the DNA is TGCGCCAGCAGCACCAGCGCAACTAATGAAAAACTGTTTTTT. This chain links TRBV5-1 with TRBJ1-4; unclear D gene. V lost 4 bases and J 0 bases, leaving 7 bases between the germline ends. This CDR3 comprises 14 residues. Per the germline V gene, CDR1 is SGHRS and CDR2 is YFSETQ.

The CDR3 loop reads CASSAREVSGQPQHF. CDR3 DNA sequence: TGTGCCAGCAGCGCCAGGGAGGTGAGCGGTCAGCCCCAGCATTTT. V and J are TRBV9 and TRBJ1-5; D might be TRBD1 (5 bases). V lost 3 bases and J lost 6, with 16 bases in between. Germline assignment: CDR1 SGDLS and CDR2 YYNGEE. The CDR3 sequence is 15 residues long.

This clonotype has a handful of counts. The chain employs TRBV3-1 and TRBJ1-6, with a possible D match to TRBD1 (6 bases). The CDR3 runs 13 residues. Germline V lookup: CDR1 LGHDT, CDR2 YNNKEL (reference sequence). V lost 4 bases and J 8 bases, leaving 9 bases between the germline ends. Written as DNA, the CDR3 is TGTGCCAGCAGCCTCAACAGGGATTCACCCCTCCACTTT. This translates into CASSLNRDSPLHF.